This T cell receptor (beta chain) was identified in a study of T-cell memory formation after mild COVID-19. For the study at large: Most TCR clusters belonged to a single donor.

Via MiXCR, TCRdb re-called the 5' RACE reads, giving one row per CDR3 protein. The sample holds a few hundred thousand distinct CDR3 sequences, under 25% seen once. Study outcomes and limitations: Whereas later expanders leaned CD4+, clones contracting day 15 to 85 showed a balanced CD4/CD8 makeup.

About this clonotype itself: What it binds is unknown.

V trimming: 2 bases; J trimming: 4 bases; junction bases outside the gene matches: 4. The germline V gene encodes CDR1 SGHRS and CDR2 YFSETQ. This CDR3 region has 15 residues. This chain joins TRBV5-1 and TRBJ2-3; 10 positions agree with TRBD1. Sequenced: PBMCs or a T cell subset sorted from them (not recorded which). This TCR derives from an adult woman who had mild COVID-19 (a few samples of this study predate the infection). Cell type and time point are not known. CDR3: CASSFGTGVADTQYF. The CDR3 DNA follows: TGCGCCAGCAGCTTCGGGACAGGGGTCGCAGATACGCAGTATTTT.